This T cell receptor beta chain was recorded in a study of OX40 agonist ivuxolimab in advanced cancers. In the study overall: Each patient was given ivuxolimab into a vein every 2 weeks, at 0.01 to 10 mg/kg. Whole-study findings and limits: Researchers did not establish what antigens the expanded peripheral T cells target. The CD4+ and CD8+ T cells in the blood had expanded clonally by week 6 at 0.1 to 3.0 mg/kg. In general, CD8+ T cells held more expanded clones than CD4+ did, on average.

With 4 bases removed from V and 8 bases from J, the gap between germline ends came to 18 bases. Per the germline V gene, CDR1 is SGHRS and CDR2 is YFSETQ. This CDR3 contains 14 residues. Some clones are missing from TCRdb's copy, which holds only in-frame ones; the method was immunoSEQ multiplex PCR. In the table there are around 70,000 clones, roughly four fifths of which are singletons. Note on this clone: Its cognate antigen is unknown.

The chain is built from TRBV5-1 and TRBJ1-2, with a tentative D call TRBD1 (5 bases). Sequenced here: CD4+ or CD8+ T cells sorted from blood, sampled in a trial of the OX40 agonist ivuxolimab. This receptor was taken from an adult with an advanced solid tumor such as melanoma, head and neck, liver or kidney cancer. The CDR3 DNA sequence: TGCGCCAGCAGCCAACCGATAGGGGCAGGAGGCTACACCTTC. Amino acids: CASSQPIGAGGYTF. Complete variable domain (other parts from reference TRBV5-1 and TRBJ1-2): KAGVTQTPRYLIKTRGQQVTLSCSPISGHRSVSWYQQTPGQGLQFLFEYFSETQRNKGNFPGRFSGRQFSNSRSEMNVSTLELGDSALYLCASSQPIGAGGYTFGSGTRLTVV.